This T cell receptor beta chain was sequenced for a study of T cell responses to AZD1222 COVID-19 vaccine. Whole-study findings and limits: Donors were chiefly white British, with a greater number of females, and clonal diversity was perhaps underestimated.

Concerning this clone: Its antigen is not known.

J was trimmed by 2 bases and V by 5 bases; bases with no gene match: 7. Germline values: CDR1 SGHTA, CDR2 FQGTGA. The CDR3 is made up of 15 amino acids. Using immunoSEQ multiplex PCR, the repertoire was profiled, and TCRdb retains in-frame clones only, with some absent. The data hold some 130,000 clones, with about 90% observed a single time. Specimen: peripheral blood, collected on day 0 of AZD1222 vaccination. The rearrangement uses TRBV7-3 and TRBJ2-3; 7 positions agree with TRBD2. This receptor was identified in an adult in good health. This CDR3 reads CASSLIAGDTDTQYF. In DNA form, the CDR3 reads TGTGCCAGCAGCCTAATAGCGGGCGACACAGATACGCAGTATTTT.